The entry below gives a single T cell receptor (beta chain) sequence along with its context. Its antigen is unknown. Deletions cut 0 bases from V and 4 bases from J, with 12 bases between. CDR3 length: 15 amino acids. Per germline, CDR1 KGHSH and CDR2 LQKENI. This sample was taken from a study of neoadjuvant nivolumab and ipilimumab in lung cancer. Notes on the study in general: Resected tumors had greater TCR richness and clonality than uninvolved lung.

TCRdb's copy holds only in-frame clones and misses some; the assay was immunoSEQ multiplex PCR. Counted here are roughly 49,000 clones, 75% to 90% occurring once; the ten biggest clones make up about 4%. The source of this sequence is an adult with non-small cell lung cancer. Some clones in this sample may be carry-over from other donors' samples. The sequencing here drew on blood, taken before neoadjuvant nivolumab, alone or with ipilimumab. This sequence joins TRBV18 and TRBJ1-2; D perhaps matches TRBD1 (6 bases). The CDR3 region has the DNA TGTGCCAGCTCACCACCGGACAGCCTATCCTATGGCTACACCTTC. It is translated as CASSPPDSLSYGYTF.